The 5 T cell receptor beta chains below were found in one sample sequenced in a study of blood T cell repertoires in COVID-19. The table came from immunoSEQ multiplex PCR; TCRdb's copy has only in-frame clones and leaves some out. This table holds about 110,000 clones, about 72% found once. The specimen sequenced was peripheral blood. The receptors come from a woman aged 55 to 70 with acute or convalescent COVID-19.

This clone was counted between two and nine times. The chain carries TRBV30 and TRBJ2-7; D might be TRBD2 (6 bases). Trimming took off 2 bases at V and 2 bases at J, with 13 bases between the two ends. The germline V gene has CDR1 GTSNPN and CDR2 SVGIG (reference sequence). The CDR3 is 14 amino acids. The CDR3 spells CAWSRLDSPYEQYF. The CDR3 nucleotides read TGTGCCTGGAGTCGACTAGACAGTCCCTACGAGCAGTACTTC.

The rearrangement links TRBV18 to TRBJ1-6, with no clear D. The germline gives CDR1 KGHSH, CDR2 LQKENI. This CDR3 spans 19 amino acids. V lost 4 bases and J lost 2, with 21 bases in between. DNA for the CDR3: TGTGCCAGCTCACTCTCAGGACTCCAAGGAGGGACCTATAATTCACCCCTCCACTTT. Its translation is CASSLSGLQGGTYNSPLHF.

This clone appeared a few times. This chain links TRBV3-1 (or the pseudogene TRBV3-2) with TRBJ1-4; possibly TRBD1 for D (5 bases). This CDR3 comprises 15 residues. Trimming stripped 0 bases from V and 7 bases from J, with 12 bases between. Germline assignment: CDR1 LGHDT and CDR2 YNNKEL (reference sequence). The CDR3 DNA reads as TGTGCCAGCAGCCAAGAATTGGGGAGGGGTGAAAAACTGTTTTTT. It is translated as CASSQELGRGEKLFF.

The table lists this clone with a count of one. The V call is TRBV6-1, the J call TRBJ2-7; possible D gene TRBD2, 6 bases. Germline loops: CDR1 MNHNS, CDR2 SASEGT. The CDR3 length is 13 residues. Trimming cost V 3 bases and J 2 bases, with 8 bases left between them. CDR3 region: CASSEGGAYEQYF. CDR3 sequence (DNA): TGTGCCAGCAGTGAGGGAGGAGCCTACGAGCAGTACTTC.

The J gene is TRBJ2-3, the V gene TRBV7-8; D not certain. Germline V lookup: CDR1 SGHVS, CDR2 FQNEAQ. The V and J ends lost 4 bases and 4 bases respectively, with 12 bases between them. This CDR3 is built from 14 residues. The CDR3 DNA reads TGTGCCAGCAGCTCTGCGACTCTTCCAGATACGCAGTATTTT. It is translated as CASSSATLPDTQYF.